Each of the 12 T cell receptor beta chains below was sequenced from the same sample in a study of tumor and adjacent non-tumor tissue in lung cancer (dated by TCRdb to about 2018). The library was obtained by multiplex PCR. The instrument given in TCRdb is Illumina HiSeq 2500. TCRbeta libraries were built by three rounds of nested PCR using primers (Table S4), following protocols modified from ARM-PCR. TCRdb handled the public reads itself, with Q25 trimming in fastp and clone calling in MiXCR, and kept productive beta chains. For every CDR3 protein sequence, its rows merge into one entry that carries the most common genes and DNA. The sample includes 50,000 to 60,000 distinct CDR3 sequences, with 74% observed a single time. Clones ranked in the top ten supply roughly 25% of the sample. RNA was isolated from bulk, unsorted tissue, and RNA quality was assessed with a NanoDrop ND-1000 and an Agilent 2100. The normal lung samples consisted of distant non-tumor tissue collected more than 3 cm from the tumor edge.

The sequenced sample consisted of distant non-tumor lung tissue. The receptor set was obtained from a woman aged 60 to 75 with non-small cell lung cancer.

V usage is TRBV11-2 and J usage is TRBJ2-1; D possibly matches TRBD1 or TRBD2 (5 bases each). Germline CDR1 SGHAT, CDR2 FQNNGV. Trimming shortened V by 2 bases and J by 7 bases, and 21 bases separated the two germline ends. The CDR3 has 17 amino acids. CDR3 loop: CASSLRPSGAGYNEQFF. The CDR3 DNA sequence: TGTGCCAGCAGCTTAAGGCCTTCCGGGGCTGGCTATAATGAGCAGTTCTTC.

For this clonotype: With a much larger clone just one base away, this may be a read error. The V gene is TRBV2, the J gene TRBJ2-4, with D uncertain. CDR3 length equals 12 residues. V dropped 10 bases and J dropped 9 bases, with 16 bases sitting between them. Germline V gene data show CDR1 as SNHLY and CDR2 as FYNNEI. CDR3 in DNA: TGTGCCATCGTCGGGCTTGTGGGCATTCAGTACTTC. This codes for CAIVGLVGIQYF.

As regards this clonotype: The germline gene is not matched at one end of the junction; a read error may be the cause. The V call is TRBV6-2 or TRBV6-3, the J call TRBJ2-5; 7 bases map to TRBD2. The CDR3 is 16 amino acids. The germline V gene has CDR1 MNHEY and CDR2 SVGEGT. Here the CDR3 DNA reads TGTGCCAGCAGTACACCCCAAAGCGGGGACCAAGAGACCCAGTGCTTC. It specifies CASSTPQSGDQETQCF.

The chain has TRBV10-1 and TRBJ2-5; no firm D call. Trimming took 6 bases from V and 4 from J, leaving 12 bases between them. Germline assignment: CDR1 WNHNN and CDR2 SYGVQD (reference sequence). This CDR3 spans 13 amino acids. The CDR3: CASSIQPLETQYF. The CDR3 nucleotides are TGCGCCAGCAGCATTCAGCCCCTAGAGACCCAGTACTTC.

Ten or more counts support this clonotype. The V and J genes are TRBV4-3 and TRBJ1-1; D unresolved. The CDR3 extends over 13 amino acids. Per the germline V gene, CDR1 is LGHNA and CDR2 is YSLEER. V lost 0 bases to trimming and J lost 0 bases, with 2 bases between them. The CDR3 DNA reads TGCGCCAGCAGCCAAGAGGTGAACACTGAAGCTTTCTTT. Protein sequence: CASSQEVNTEAFF.

V is TRBV7-8 and J is TRBJ1-5; 10 bases fit TRBD1. The CDR3 has 16 amino acids. Looked up from germline, CDR1 is SGHVS and CDR2 is FQNEAQ. V dropped 5 bases and J dropped 0; count of bases not matched to a gene: 4. The CDR3 sequence: CASSRQGAYSNQPQHF. CDR3 bases: TGTGCCAGCAGCCGACAGGGGGCTTATAGCAATCAGCCCCAGCATTTT.

With regard to this clonotype: One junction end disagrees with the germline gene, perhaps due to a read error. The CDR3 is CASSQGVGGNYGYAF. CDR3 DNA sequence: TGCGCCAGCAGTCAAGGGGTAGGGGGAAACTATGGCTACGCCTTC. The rearrangement uses TRBV4-1 and TRBJ1-2; possibly TRBD1 for D (6 bases). The CDR3 has 15 residues. Germline V gene data show CDR1 as MGHRA and CDR2 as YSYEKL.

Turning to this clonotype: Germline is not matched at one junction end, which may reflect a read error. This chain joins TRBV4-3 and TRBJ1-1; 8 positions agree with TRBD1. CDR3 length: 16 residues. Per the germline V gene, CDR1 is LGHNA and CDR2 is YSLEER. The CDR3 protein is CASNPRRTGYRIEPFF. CDR3 nucleotides: TGCGCCAGCAACCCACGAAGGACAGGGTATCGCATTGAACCTTTCTTT.

This clonotype was seen only once. One junction end disagrees with the germline gene, perhaps due to a read error. This rearrangement joins TRBV12-5 to TRBJ1-1; perhaps TRBD1 as D (5 bases). Germline V gene lookup returns CDR1 LGHNT and CDR2 FRNRAP. CDR3 size: 15 residues. CDR3 in amino acids: CASGLGERVGTEDFF. For the CDR3, the DNA is TGTGCTAGCGGTTTAGGAGAGAGGGTGGGGACTGAAGATTTCTTT.

The gene calls are TRBV11-2 and TRBJ2-1, with 7 bases aligning to TRBD2. The CDR3 has 16 amino acids. Unmatched junction bases numbered 14, after V lost 5 bases and J lost 7 bases. In germline, CDR1 is SGHAT, CDR2 FQNNGV. DNA of the CDR3: TGTGCCAGCAGCACCCACAGTGGACTAGAGCGTAATGAGCAGTTCTTC. Its protein is CASSTHSGLERNEQFF.

This clonotype occurred a few times. A clone one base away is much larger, so this may be a read error. No conserved phenylalanine or tryptophan ends this CDR3, so it is likely a read error. This chain links TRBV20-1 with TRBJ2-7, with TRBD2 matching over 8 bases. After removal of 5 bases from V and 3 bases from J, the junction contained 6 bases not matched to a gene. The germline CDR1 and CDR2 sequences are DFQATT and SNEGSKA (reference sequence). The CDR3 covers 13 residues. As DNA, the CDR3 is TGCAGTGCTGGAGGGACTAGTGGCTACGAGCAGTACTCC. This encodes CSAGGTSGYEQYS.

A remark on this clonotype: The CDR3 end shows no conserved phenylalanine or tryptophan, and so a read error is likely. V and J are TRBV10-2 and TRBJ1-5; the D gene is possibly TRBD1 (5 bases). CDR3 size: 12 residues. Germline CDR1 reads WSHSY; CDR2 reads SAAADI. Here the CDR3 DNA reads TGCTCCAGCAGTGTGGGGGGACAGCCCCAGCATTCT. It specifies CSSSVGGQPQHS.